This T cell receptor (beta chain) stems from a study of T-cell memory formation after mild COVID-19. The CDR3 has 15 residues. V lost 0 bases and J lost 2, with 10 bases in between. Germline loops: CDR1 SGHRS, CDR2 YFSETQ. TCRdb called the 5' RACE reads again in MiXCR, with one record for every CDR3 protein. Of a few hundred thousand distinct CDR3 sequences in the sample, roughly 20% were seen once. J is TRBJ2-3 and V is TRBV5-1; D tentatively reads TRBD1 or TRBD2 (5 bases each). The sequence was collected from an adult woman who had mild COVID-19 (a few samples of this study predate the infection). Cell type and time point are not known. Source material: PBMCs or a T cell subset sorted from them (not recorded which). The CDR3 sequence: CASSLATGTTDTQYF. Written as DNA, the CDR3 is TGCGCCAGCAGCTTGGCCACGGGGACCACAGATACGCAGTATTTT. Together with reference TRBV5-1 and TRBJ2-3, the CDR3 gives the full variable domain: KAGVTQTPRYLIKTRGQQVTLSCSPISGHRSVSWYQQTPGQGLQFLFEYFSETQRNKGNFPGRFSGRQFSNSRSEMNVSTLELGDSALYLCASSLATGTTDTQYFGPGTRLTVL.